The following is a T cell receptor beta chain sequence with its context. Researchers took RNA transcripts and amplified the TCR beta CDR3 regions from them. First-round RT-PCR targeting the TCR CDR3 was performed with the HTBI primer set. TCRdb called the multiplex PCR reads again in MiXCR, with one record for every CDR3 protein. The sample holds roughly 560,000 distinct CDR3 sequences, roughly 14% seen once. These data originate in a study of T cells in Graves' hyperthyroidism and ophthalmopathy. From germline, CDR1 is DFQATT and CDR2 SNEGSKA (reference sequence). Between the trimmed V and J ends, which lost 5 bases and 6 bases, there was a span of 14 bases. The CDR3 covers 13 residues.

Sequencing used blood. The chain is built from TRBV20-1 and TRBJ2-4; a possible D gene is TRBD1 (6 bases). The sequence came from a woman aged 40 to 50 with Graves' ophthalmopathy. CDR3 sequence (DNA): TGCAGTGCTGCAACAGGGATCGGAAACATTCAGTACTTC. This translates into CSAATGIGNIQYF.